This T cell receptor beta chain was documented in a study of blood T cell repertoires in COVID-19. In the study overall: Nucleic acid was either cDNA or gDNA, and it came from T cells, B-cell-depleted T cells, or PBMCs.

Only in-frame clones appear in the TCRdb table, and some are missing; sequencing was by immunoSEQ multiplex PCR. This sample has some 340,000 clones, with 83% found just once. This clone came up once. Germline values: CDR1 SGHRS, CDR2 YFSETQ. The CDR3 length is 16 residues. Trimming cost V 1 base and J 2 bases; bases outside gene matches: 8. Sequenced input: PBMCs or T cells enriched from blood (not recorded which). This TCR derives from a woman aged 50 to 60 who had recovered from COVID-19. This rearrangement joins TRBV5-1 to TRBJ1-2; 7 bases are a match to TRBD1. The CDR3 spells CASSLYPGQANYGYTF. In nucleotides, the CDR3 is TGCGCCAGCAGCTTGTACCCCGGACAGGCAAACTATGGCTACACCTTC.